This passage covers 6 T cell receptor beta chains from one sample sequenced in a study of blood T cell repertoires in COVID-19. TCRdb's copy holds only in-frame clones and misses some; the assay was immunoSEQ multiplex PCR. The table records 90,000 or so clones, roughly nine tenths of them present only once. Sequencing was carried out using peripheral blood. The receptors were sampled from a woman aged 60-75 years with COVID-19, enrolled during active disease.

V usage is TRBV6-2 or TRBV6-3 and J usage is TRBJ2-5; TRBD2 matches at 13 bases. CDR1 and CDR2 from the germline V gene are MNHEY and SVGEGT. Trimming cost V 5 bases and J 4 bases; bases outside gene matches: 7. CDR3 length equals 16 residues. CDR3 nucleotide sequence: TGTGCCAGCAGTCACGGGACTAGCGGGGTAGGAGAGACCCAGTACTTC. It translates to CASSHGTSGVGETQYF.

The chain uses TRBV5-1 and TRBJ1-1; perhaps TRBD1 as D (6 bases). CDR1 and CDR2 from the germline V gene are SGHRS and YFSETQ. V was pared by 0 bases and J by 2 bases, with 11 bases between. The CDR3 is 15 amino acids. CDR3 sequence reads: CASSLVAGANTEAFF. CDR3 nucleotides: TGCGCCAGCAGCTTGGTGGCAGGGGCTAACACTGAAGCTTTCTTT.

CDR3 protein: CASSDKFSGSEQFF. The CDR3 DNA reads as TGTGCCAGCAGTGACAAGTTTAGTGGTTCAGAGCAGTTCTTC. The V gene is TRBV25-1, the J gene TRBJ2-1; no reliable D call. The germline V gene encodes CDR1 MGHDK and CDR2 SYGVNS. The CDR3 is 14 amino acids. Trimming cost V 3 bases and J 10 bases, with 16 bases left between them.

The chain couples TRBV7-2 to TRBJ1-2; D gene ambiguous. In germline, CDR1 is SGHTA, CDR2 FQGNSA. V was cut by 1 base and J by 5 bases, with 14 bases left in between. The CDR3 length is 15 residues. The CDR3 sequence: CASSLGPDKRYGYTF. CDR3 in DNA: TGTGCCAGCAGCTTAGGCCCCGACAAGCGGTATGGCTACACCTTC.

The chain couples TRBV18 to TRBJ1-2, with 9 bases that match TRBD1. This CDR3 comprises 13 residues. Losses at the gene ends were 5 bases for V and 7 bases for J; bases not matched to a gene: 5. CDR1 is KGHSH and CDR2 is LQKENI in the germline V gene. The CDR3 protein is CASSTGGGAGYTF. The CDR3 DNA follows: TGTGCCAGCTCAACAGGGGGCGGGGCTGGCTACACCTTC.

V gene TRBV9 combines with J gene TRBJ2-7, with D tentatively TRBD1 (7 bases). Germline V gives CDR1 SGDLS, CDR2 YYNGEE. V lost 1 base and J lost 4, with 9 bases in between. CDR3 length: 13 amino acids. This chain's CDR3 is CASSVQGGYEQYF. Written as DNA, the CDR3 is TGTGCCAGCAGCGTACAGGGGGGATACGAGCAGTACTTC. Full variable domain (outside the CDR3, taken from reference TRBV9 and TRBJ2-7): DSGVTQTPKHLITATGQRVTLRCSPRSGDLSVYWYQQSLDQGLQFLIQYYNGEERAKGNILERFSAQQFPDLHSELNLSSLELGDSALYFCASSVQGGYEQYFGPGTRLTVT.